This T cell receptor beta chain was documented in a study of Ad26.COV2.S vaccination and SARS-CoV-2 variants. This clone was seen once. Trimming left V 4 bases short and J 0 bases short, with 7 bases between. From germline, CDR1 is KGHSH and CDR2 LQKENI. This CDR3 is 14 amino acids long. The treatment here: around 19 received Ad26.COV2.S at low or high dose, single or two shots; about five received placebo; per-sample allocation not given. Repertoires come from day 63 after the first vaccine or placebo injection. TCRdb's copy holds only in-frame clones and misses some; the assay was immunoSEQ multiplex PCR. There are some 340,000 clones in the sample; around four fifths occur only once, and 2% to 2.5% lies in the top ten.

This sequence joins TRBV18 and TRBJ1-5; D ambiguous. Here the sequenced sample was peripheral blood, taken in a trial of Ad26.COV2.S vaccine versus placebo. The receptor was isolated from a person between 18 and 65 years old who received the Ad26.COV2.S COVID-19 vaccine or a placebo. The CDR3 loop is CASSLGSSNQPQHF. DNA for the CDR3: TGTGCCAGCTCACTGGGCAGTAGCAATCAGCCCCAGCATTTT.